The clone carrying this TCR beta chain came up many times. This specimen belongs to a study of T cells in Graves' hyperthyroidism and ophthalmopathy. The CDR3 is made up of 13 amino acids. The germline CDR1 and CDR2 sequences are SQVTM and ANQGSEA. V gave up 1 base and J gave up 7 bases; unmatched junction bases: 5. The source material, RNA transcripts, was used to amplify TCR beta CDR3 regions. When the TCR CDR3 underwent first-round RT-PCR, the HTBI primer set was used. Via MiXCR, TCRdb re-called the multiplex PCR reads, giving one row per CDR3 protein. The sample holds over 700,000 distinct CDR3 sequences; 35% to 45% are singletons and the top ten take 8.9%.

The rearrangement joins TRBV29-1 to TRBJ1-2; 8 bases align to TRBD1. Sequencing input: blood. The TCR originated in a man between 18 and 29 years old with Graves' hyperthyroidism. This CDR3 is CSVEAQGAGGYTF. The DNA of the CDR3 is TGCAGCGTTGAAGCCCAGGGGGCCGGTGGCTACACCTTC.